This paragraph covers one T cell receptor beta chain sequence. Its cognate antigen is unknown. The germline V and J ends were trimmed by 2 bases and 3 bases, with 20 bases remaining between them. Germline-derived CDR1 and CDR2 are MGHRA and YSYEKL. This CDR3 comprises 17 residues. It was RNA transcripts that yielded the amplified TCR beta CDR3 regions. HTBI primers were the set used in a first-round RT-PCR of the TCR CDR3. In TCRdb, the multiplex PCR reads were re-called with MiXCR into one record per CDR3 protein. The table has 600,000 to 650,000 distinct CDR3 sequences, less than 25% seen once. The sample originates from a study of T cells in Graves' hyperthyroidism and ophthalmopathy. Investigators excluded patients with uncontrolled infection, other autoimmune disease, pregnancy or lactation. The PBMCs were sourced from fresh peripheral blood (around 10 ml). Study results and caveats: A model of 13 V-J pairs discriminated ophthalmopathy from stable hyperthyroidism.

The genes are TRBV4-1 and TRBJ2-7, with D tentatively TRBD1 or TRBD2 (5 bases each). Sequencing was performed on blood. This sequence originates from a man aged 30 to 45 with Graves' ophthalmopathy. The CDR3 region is CASSQTPPGTSFYEQYF. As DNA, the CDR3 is TGCGCCAGCAGCCAAACACCACCCGGGACCTCATTCTACGAGCAGTACTTC.